One and the same sample provided the 31 T cell receptor beta chains below, sequenced in a study of T cell responses to AZD1222 COVID-19 vaccine. The data were produced by immunoSEQ multiplex PCR, yet TCRdb's version contains in-frame clones alone and is incomplete. The table has some 110,000 clones, 82% seen once. The sample here was peripheral blood, taken on day 0 of AZD1222 vaccination. Receptor source: an adult in good health.

V and J are TRBV11-2 and TRBJ2-7; TRBD1 is a possible D gene (6 bases). Germline V gene lookup returns CDR1 SGHAT and CDR2 FQNNGV. The CDR3 is 13 amino acids. Trimming pared 5 bases from V and 4 bases from J, leaving 12 bases between. CDR3 bases: TGTGCCAGCAGCCGGACACAGGGTTACGAGCAGTACTTC. This gives the protein CASSRTQGYEQYF.

This rearrangement joins TRBV12-3 or TRBV12-4 to TRBJ2-1; D may be TRBD1 (5 bases). The CDR3 spans 12 residues. Trimming removed 6 bases at V and 8 bases at J, with 11 bases between. CDR3 sequence (DNA): TGTGCCAGCAGGCAGGGTGCCTATGAGCAGTTCTTC. Protein product: CASRQGAYEQFF.

The chain links TRBV11-2 to TRBJ2-3, with D tentatively TRBD1 (5 bases). V was shortened by 2 bases and J by 0 bases, with 9 bases between the two germline ends. Germline CDR1 is SGHAT and CDR2 is FQNNGV. The CDR3 is made up of 15 amino acids. The chain's CDR3 is CASSLMQGSTDTQYF. Here the CDR3 DNA reads TGTGCCAGCAGCTTAATGCAGGGTAGCACAGATACGCAGTATTTT.

The chain combines TRBV18 with TRBJ2-5; D possibly corresponds to TRBD2 (6 bases). Germline values: CDR1 KGHSH, CDR2 LQKENI. This CDR3 comprises 16 residues. The V end was cut by 2 bases, the J end by 5 bases, with 18 bases between. Written as DNA, the CDR3 is TGTGCCAGCTCACCATCGCGGGACCTCCTGGGGGAGACCCAGTACTTC. It encodes CASSPSRDLLGETQYF.

The chain joins TRBV2 to TRBJ1-1; 7 bases map to TRBD1. Germline lookup yields CDR1 SNHLY and CDR2 FYNNEI. The CDR3 consists of 13 residues. With V trimmed by 6 bases and J by 1 base, 2 bases remained unmatched. The DNA for the CDR3 is TGTGCCAGCAGGGACAGGTGGAACACTGAAGCTTTCTTT. This codes for CASRDRWNTEAFF. The whole variable domain, remainder taken from reference TRBV2 and TRBJ1-1, is EPEVTQTPSHQVTQMGQEVILRCVPISNHLYFYWYRQILGQKVEFLVSFYNNEISEKSEIFDDQFSVERPDGSNFTLKIRSTKLEDSAMYFCASRDRWNTEAFFGQGTRLTVV.

The V gene is TRBV4-3, the J gene TRBJ1-2; 7 bases map to TRBD1. The CDR3 totals 16 residues. The germline CDR1 and CDR2 sequences are LGHNA and YSLEER. J lost 2 bases, V lost 0 bases, and 6 bases had no gene match. CDR3 region: CASSQDWGQTNYGYTF. The DNA of the CDR3 is TGCGCCAGCAGCCAAGATTGGGGACAGACGAACTATGGCTACACCTTC.

This clone showed up just once. This chain joins TRBV11-2 and TRBJ2-5, with a tentative D call TRBD1 (5 bases). This CDR3 spans 13 amino acids. In germline, CDR1 is SGHAT, CDR2 FQNNGV. Trimming removed 3 bases at V and 4 bases at J, with 9 bases between. Here the CDR3 reads CASSFNQGETQYF. CDR3 sequence (DNA): TGTGCCAGCAGCTTTAATCAGGGAGAGACCCAGTACTTC. The whole variable domain, remainder taken from reference TRBV11-2 and TRBJ2-5, is EAGVAQSPRYKIIEKRQSVAFWCNPISGHATLYWYQQILGQGPKLLIQFQNNGVVDDSQLPKDRFSAERLKGVDSTLKIQPAKLEDSAVYLCASSFNQGETQYFGPGTRLLVL.

The rearrangement joins TRBV5-1 to TRBJ1-4, with 7 positions matching TRBD1. Germline V gives CDR1 SGHRS, CDR2 YFSETQ. J gave up 4 bases and V 0 bases, and 3 bases lay outside the gene matches. This CDR3 has 15 residues. The DNA for the CDR3 is TGCGCCAGCAGCTTGGTGGCAGGGGGTAATGAAAAACTGTTTTTT. It specifies CASSLVAGGNEKLFF.

V usage is TRBV19 and J usage is TRBJ1-5; unclear D gene. Trimming took off 1 base at V and 0 bases at J, with 7 bases between the two ends. The germline gives CDR1 LNHDA, CDR2 SQIVND (reference sequence). The CDR3 is 15 residues long. The CDR3 is CASSIVMNSNQPQHF. DNA for the CDR3: TGTGCCAGTAGTATAGTGATGAATAGCAATCAGCCCCAGCATTTT.

J is TRBJ2-5 and V is TRBV7-8; TRBD2 matches at 9 bases. The germline gives CDR1 SGHVS, CDR2 FQNEAQ. The V gene end was trimmed by 1 base and the J gene end by 1 base; junction bases not matched to a gene: 7. This CDR3 contains 17 residues. DNA for the CDR3: TGTGCCAGCAGCTTAGAGGCGGGCGGGGGGGCCCAAGAGACCCAGTACTTC. Its protein product is CASSLEAGGGAQETQYF.

The chain is built from TRBV27 and TRBJ2-7; TRBD2 matches at 9 bases. V shed 5 bases and J 7 bases; nucleotides not matched to a gene: 12. The germline gives CDR1 MNHEY, CDR2 SMNVEV (reference sequence). CDR3 size: 15 residues. CDR3 coding DNA: TGTGCCAGCAGTGCCTTAGCGGGGGCGCCTAAGGAGCAGTACTTC. It codes for CASSALAGAPKEQYF.

V usage is TRBV20-1 and J usage is TRBJ2-1, with 10 bases identical to TRBD2. Losses at the gene ends were 3 bases for V and 5 bases for J; bases not matched to a gene: 10. Per the germline V gene, CDR1 is DFQATT and CDR2 is SNEGSKA (reference sequence). This CDR3 region has 16 residues. The CDR3 nucleotides read TGCAGTGCTAGTGAAGGAGCGGGGGGGCTAAACAATGAGCAGTTCTTC. As protein: CSASEGAGGLNNEQFF.

The chain employs TRBV12-3 or TRBV12-4 and TRBJ1-5; no definite D call. CDR3 size: 11 residues. The ends were cut back, 6 bases at V and 7 bases at J, with 7 bases in the middle. The CDR3 region is CASREEQPQHF. Written as DNA, the CDR3 is TGTGCCAGCAGGGAAGAGCAGCCCCAGCATTTT.

This chain connects TRBV9 to TRBJ1-2; 7 bases are a match to TRBD1. V dropped 4 bases and J dropped 9; count of bases not matched to a gene: 18. Germline loops: CDR1 SGDLS, CDR2 YYNGEE. There are 16 residues in the CDR3. The CDR3 region is CASSLNDRGQSSRYTF. CDR3 DNA sequence: TGTGCCAGCAGCTTGAACGATAGGGGGCAATCCAGTCGCTACACCTTC.

The gene calls are TRBV15 and TRBJ1-5; D gene ambiguous. The CDR3 is made up of 15 amino acids. The ends were cut back, 0 bases at V and 3 bases at J, with 9 bases in the middle. CDR1 LNHNV and CDR2 YYDKDF come from the germline V gene (reference sequence). For the CDR3, the DNA is TGTGCCACCAGCAGAGATCGCAGTCTCAATCAGCCCCAGCATTTT. Translation gives CATSRDRSLNQPQHF.

The chain joins TRBV19 to TRBJ2-5, with D possibly matching TRBD1 (5 bases). CDR1 and CDR2 from the germline V gene are LNHDA and SQIVND (reference sequence). Deletions cut 3 bases from V and 0 bases from J, with 17 bases between. The CDR3 is 17 residues long. CDR3 sequence reads: CASSMGQRDLYQETQYF. DNA for the CDR3: TGTGCCAGTAGTATGGGGCAACGTGACCTGTACCAAGAGACCCAGTACTTC.

This clone appeared a single time. V and J are TRBV5-4 and TRBJ2-4, with 7 bases that match TRBD2. This CDR3 has 17 amino acids. Per germline, CDR1 SGHNT and CDR2 YYREEE (reference sequence). V was clipped by 1 base and J by 3 bases; unmatched bases: 10. This CDR3 reads CASSLFSRGIGKNIQYF. Here the CDR3 DNA reads TGTGCCAGCAGCTTGTTTTCGCGGGGGATTGGCAAAAACATTCAGTACTTC. Complete variable domain (other parts from reference TRBV5-4 and TRBJ2-4): ETGVTQSPTHLIKTRGQQVTLRCSSQSGHNTVSWYQQALGQGPQFIFQYYREEENGRGNFPPRFSGLQFPNYSSELNVNALELDDSALYLCASSLFSRGIGKNIQYFGAGTRLSVL.

As regards this clone: The sample contains more than one DNA sequence encoding this CDR3. The J gene is TRBJ1-5, the V gene TRBV27; 7 bases are shared with TRBD1. The CDR3 loop spans 14 amino acids. Trimming took 5 bases from V and 4 from J; bases not matched to a gene: 5. Germline V lookup: CDR1 MNHEY, CDR2 SMNVEV (reference sequence). The DNA of the CDR3 is TGTGCCAGCAGTCTGACAGGGTATAATCAGCCCCAGCATTTT. The encoded protein is CASSLTGYNQPQHF.

The V gene is TRBV3-1 (or the pseudogene TRBV3-2), the J gene TRBJ1-1, with D perhaps TRBD1 (5 bases). V was pared by 5 bases and J by 5 bases, with 15 bases between. The V gene's germline CDR1 is LGHDT and CDR2 YNNKEL (reference sequence). The CDR3 extends over 14 amino acids. CDR3 DNA sequence: TGTGCCAGCAGCAAATATGACGAGGGGACTGAAGCTTTCTTT. It yields the protein CASSKYDEGTEAFF.

The chain recombines TRBV3-1 (or the pseudogene TRBV3-2) with TRBJ1-2; 7 bases align to TRBD1. The CDR3 runs to 13 residues. Per germline, CDR1 LGHDT and CDR2 YNNKEL (reference sequence). V lost 9 bases, J lost 4 bases, and 8 bases stayed unmatched. CDR3 sequence: CASTGQDTYGYTF. CDR3 sequence (DNA): TGTGCCAGTACAGGACAGGACACCTATGGCTACACCTTC.

The gene calls are TRBV5-1 and TRBJ1-1; D gene unclear. V lost 0 bases and J 1 base, leaving 7 bases between the germline ends. The germline gives CDR1 SGHRS, CDR2 YFSETQ. CDR3 length: 14 amino acids. CDR3 nucleotides: TGCGCCAGCAGCTTGGATCCGCGGAACACTGAAGCTTTCTTT. It yields the protein CASSLDPRNTEAFF.

The rearrangement links TRBV6-4 to TRBJ2-3, with TRBD2 matching 8 bases. The CDR3 loop spans 14 amino acids. The trim removed 6 bases at V and 1 base at J, leaving 3 bases unmatched. Germline V CDR1 and CDR2: MRHNA, SNTAGT. CDR3 sequence (DNA): TGTGCCAGCAGCCAGACTAGCGGCACAGATACGCAGTATTTT. Its protein product is CASSQTSGTDTQYF.

The J gene is TRBJ1-5, the V gene TRBV5-6, with no clear D. CDR1 is SGHDT, CDR2 YYEEEE, per germline. V was pared by 1 base and J by 4 bases, with 9 bases between. The CDR3 covers 14 residues. This CDR3 is CASSLRLGNQPQHF. The CDR3 DNA reads TGTGCCAGCAGCTTGAGATTGGGAAATCAGCCCCAGCATTTT.

The chain recombines TRBV7-9 with TRBJ1-2, with TRBD1 identical over 10 bases. Germline values: CDR1 SEHNR, CDR2 FQNEAQ (reference sequence). This CDR3 comprises 14 residues. Trimming cost V 7 bases and J 4 bases; bases outside gene matches: 6. The chain's CDR3 is CASTPGTGVYGYTF. CDR3 in DNA: TGTGCCAGCACCCCCGGGACAGGGGTCTATGGCTACACCTTC.

The rearrangement uses TRBV7-2 and TRBJ2-5, with 7 bases that match TRBD2. The CDR3 has 17 amino acids. Germline-derived CDR1 and CDR2 are SGHTA and FQGNSA. The V segment lost 3 bases and the J segment 1 base; nucleotides outside the gene matches: 11. The chain's CDR3 is CASSLSSTGTTQETQYF. CDR3 DNA sequence: TGTGCCAGCAGCTTGTCTTCCACCGGGACTACCCAAGAGACCCAGTACTTC.

This clone was counted once. The rearrangement uses TRBV25-1 and TRBJ1-6, with D unresolved. Trimming cost V 7 bases and J 6 bases, with 10 bases left between them. CDR1 MGHDK and CDR2 SYGVNS come from the germline V gene. This CDR3 is 13 amino acids long. The CDR3 reads CASTRVANSPLHF. CDR3 in DNA: TGTGCCAGCACCCGGGTCGCTAATTCACCCCTCCACTTT.

The chain couples TRBV19 to TRBJ1-4, with no clear D. The CDR3 covers 13 residues. In germline, CDR1 is LNHDA, CDR2 SQIVND (reference sequence). V was trimmed by 6 bases and J by 8 bases, leaving 13 bases between them. The CDR3 here is CASSTSLGEKLFF. CDR3 DNA sequence: TGTGCCAGTAGCACCAGTCTTGGCGAAAAACTGTTTTTT. Drawing the rest from reference TRBV19 and TRBJ1-4, the complete variable domain is DGGITQSPKYLFRKEGQNVTLSCEQNLNHDAMYWYRQDPGQGLRLIYYSQIVNDFQKGDIAEGYSVSREKKESFPLTVTSAQKNPTAFYLCASSTSLGEKLFFGSGTQLSVL.

This clone was counted a few times. The V gene is TRBV10-3, the J gene TRBJ2-5; tentative D call: TRBD2 (7 bases). CDR1 is ENHRY and CDR2 is SYGVKD in the germline V gene. This CDR3 has 19 residues. Trimming removed 4 bases from V and 4 bases from J, with 28 bases in between. CDR3 protein: CAISGIRTRSGGGGETQYF. The CDR3, as DNA: TGTGCCATCAGTGGAATTCGCACCCGGAGTGGGGGAGGGGGAGAGACCCAGTACTTC.

The chain recombines TRBV4-3 with TRBJ2-7, with TRBD1 matching over 10 bases. CDR3 length equals 16 residues. Germline CDR1 and CDR2: LGHNA and YSLEER. J was trimmed by 2 bases and V by 2 bases; bases with no gene match: 6. The CDR3 sequence is CASSQSLGQGAYEQYF. The CDR3 nucleotides read TGCGCCAGCAGCCAATCACTTGGACAGGGGGCCTACGAGCAGTACTTC.

V is TRBV6-5 and J is TRBJ1-6; 8 nucleotides line up with TRBD1. Losses at the gene ends were 8 bases for V and 8 bases for J; bases not matched to a gene: 5. The CDR3 is made up of 13 amino acids. From germline, CDR1 is MNHEY and CDR2 SVGAGI. The CDR3 bases are TGTGCCAGCCGTCGACAGGGGCATTCACCCCTCCACTTT. Protein product: CASRRQGHSPLHF.

The rearrangement links TRBV27 to TRBJ1-1; the D gene is possibly TRBD1 (6 bases). There are 16 residues in the CDR3. Germline V lookup: CDR1 MNHEY, CDR2 SMNVEV (reference sequence). Trimming left V 5 bases short and J 3 bases short, with 19 bases between. The CDR3 here is CASSRGGAFRDTEAFF. As DNA, the CDR3 is TGTGCCAGCAGTAGGGGGGGGGCTTTCAGGGACACTGAAGCTTTCTTT.